Below, 31 T cell receptor beta chains from the same sample are listed, as sequenced in a study of shared clonotypes between healthy human individuals. The data were produced by immunoSEQ multiplex PCR, yet TCRdb's version contains in-frame clones alone and is incomplete. The table shows 2 million to 2.5 million clones, with 90% to 97% occurring only once. Sequenced sample: naive CD4+ T cells sorted from blood. Subset noted: CD45RA+ positively selected. Source of these receptors: a young man in good health.

This clone was picked up one time. V gene TRBV6-6 combines with J gene TRBJ1-1; the D is unclear. V lost 4 bases and J 6 bases, leaving 9 bases between the germline ends. The germline CDR1 and CDR2 sequences are MNHNY and SVGAGI (reference sequence). The CDR3 runs 12 residues. CDR3 residues: CASSFPGAEAFF. DNA of the CDR3: TGTGCCAGCAGTTTCCCCGGAGCTGAAGCTTTCTTT.

A remark on this clone: The identical CDR3 is also encoded by other nucleotide sequences in the sample. The chain employs TRBV9 and TRBJ1-3; no reliable D call. V was clipped by 4 bases and J by 1 base, with 0 bases between them. Germline V CDR1 and CDR2: SGDLS, YYNGEE. This CDR3 contains 11 residues. DNA for the CDR3: TGTGCCAGCAGCTCTGGAAACACCATATATTTT. Encoded protein: CASSSGNTIYF.

The sample holds one count of this clone. This CDR3 reads CASSSSGVAETQYF. CDR3 coding DNA: TGTGCCAGCAGCTCCTCGGGGGTGGCGGAGACCCAGTACTTC. The chain links TRBV5-6 to TRBJ2-5, with D tentatively TRBD2 (6 bases). V gave up 3 bases and J gave up 5 bases, with 14 bases separating them. Germline-derived CDR1 and CDR2 are SGHDT and YYEEEE. This CDR3 is built from 14 residues. The whole variable domain, filled in from reference TRBV5-6 and TRBJ2-5, reads DAGVTQSPTHLIKTRGQQVTLRCSPKSGHDTVSWYQQALGQGPQFIFQYYEEEERQRGNFPDRFSGHQFPNYSSELNVNALLLGDSALYLCASSSSGVAETQYFGPGTRLLVL.

In its sample, this clone was seen once. This CDR3 reads CASRILETGTGELFF. As DNA, the CDR3 is TGTGCCAGCAGAATCCTGGAGACGGGCACCGGGGAGCTGTTTTTT. This chain connects TRBV6-5 to TRBJ2-2; D is unclear. Germline CDR1 reads MNHEY; CDR2 reads SVGAGI. Trimming cost V 6 bases and J 4 bases, with 15 bases left between them. This CDR3 is built from 15 residues.

This sequence joins TRBV27 and TRBJ2-1; D is perhaps TRBD2 (6 bases). V was pared by 4 bases and J by 2 bases, with 15 bases between. The CDR3 has 16 amino acids. Germline CDR1 and CDR2: MNHEY and SMNVEV (reference sequence). The CDR3 loop reads CASSWEEPTAYNEQFF. CDR3 in DNA: TGTGCCAGCAGTTGGGAGGAACCTACGGCCTACAATGAGCAGTTCTTC.

The rearrangement uses TRBV30 and TRBJ2-3; D is perhaps TRBD1 or TRBD2 (6 bases each). Between the trimmed V and J ends, which lost 0 bases and 8 bases, there was a span of 12 bases. From germline, CDR1 is GTSNPN and CDR2 SVGIG (reference sequence). The CDR3 is made up of 13 amino acids. DNA for the CDR3: TGTGCCTGGAGTGTGACCGAGGGGGGTACGCAGTATTTT. It yields the protein CAWSVTEGGTQYF.

The genes are TRBV2 and TRBJ1-5, with 10 positions matching TRBD1. In germline, CDR1 is SNHLY, CDR2 FYNNEI. The V gene end was trimmed by 6 bases and the J gene end by 1 base; junction bases not matched to a gene: 3. This CDR3 region has 15 residues. The chain's CDR3 is CASSTGQGSNQPQHF. CDR3 sequence (DNA): TGTGCCAGCAGCACGGGACAGGGGAGCAATCAGCCCCAGCATTTT. Using reference TRBV2 and TRBJ1-5 for the parts outside the CDR3, the full variable domain is EPEVTQTPSHQVTQMGQEVILRCVPISNHLYFYWYRQILGQKVEFLVSFYNNEISEKSEIFDDQFSVERPDGSNFTLKIRSTKLEDSAMYFCASSTGQGSNQPQHFGDGTRLSIL.

This clone was observed once. This chain links TRBV2 with TRBJ1-1; D is unclear. CDR3 length equals 15 residues. The V and J ends lost 2 bases and 1 base respectively, with 11 bases between them. Per the germline V gene, CDR1 is SNHLY and CDR2 is FYNNEI. CDR3 nucleotides: TGTGCCAGCAGTGAATCTTTAAGGGAGAACACTGAAGCTTTCTTT. This sequence encodes CASSESLRENTEAFF.

The gene calls are TRBV19 and TRBJ1-4; D not resolved. The germline V gene encodes CDR1 LNHDA and CDR2 SQIVND (reference sequence). There are 14 residues in the CDR3. Trimming removed 5 bases at V and 5 bases at J, with 12 bases between. DNA for the CDR3: TGTGCCAGTAGTCGAAACCCTGGAAATGAAAAACTGTTTTTT. Its translation: CASSRNPGNEKLFF.

The genes are TRBV7-6 and TRBJ2-5; 11 bases agree with TRBD2. The germline V gene has CDR1 SGHVS and CDR2 FNYEAQ. This CDR3 is built from 15 residues. Trimming at V came to 2 bases and at J to 4 bases, leaving 3 bases not matched to a gene. CDR3 sequence: CASSLLAGGVETQYF. The DNA of the CDR3 is TGTGCCAGCAGCTTACTAGCGGGAGGTGTAGAGACCCAGTACTTC.

The chain employs TRBV10-2 and TRBJ2-1, with D perhaps matching TRBD2 (5 bases). V shed 6 bases and J shed 9 bases, with 15 bases lying between them. Germline CDR1 WSHSY, CDR2 SAAADI. The CDR3 has 13 residues. The CDR3 coding sequence is TGCGCCAGCAGATCCGGACTTGCAAGTGAGCAGTTCTTC. This translates into CASRSGLASEQFF.

V and J are TRBV18 and TRBJ1-1; tentatively, D is TRBD1 (5 bases). The germline V and J ends were trimmed by 3 bases and 6 bases, with 17 bases remaining between them. Looked up from germline, CDR1 is KGHSH and CDR2 is LQKENI. This CDR3 has 15 amino acids. The CDR3 coding sequence is TGTGCCAGCTCACCCCCAGGGCCGGGGCGGTCTGAAGCTTTCTTT. Translating gives CASSPPGPGRSEAFF.

The chain carries TRBV25-1 and TRBJ2-7; D remains ambiguous. Germline V CDR1 and CDR2: MGHDK, SYGVNS. The CDR3 extends over 15 amino acids. Trimming pared 2 bases from V and 1 base from J, leaving 12 bases between. This CDR3 reads CASSENGAQSYEQYF. The CDR3 nucleotides are TGTGCCAGCAGTGAAAACGGTGCACAATCCTACGAGCAGTACTTC.

The CDR3 DNA reads as TGTGCCAGCAGGACCGGGGGGACGAGGGTCGGTGAGCAGTTCTTC. Protein sequence: CASRTGGTRVGEQFF. This chain connects TRBV2 to TRBJ2-1, with 7 bases matching TRBD2. This CDR3 comprises 15 residues. Germline loops: CDR1 SNHLY, CDR2 FYNNEI. The trim removed 6 bases at V and 9 bases at J, leaving 14 bases unmatched. The whole variable domain, filled in from reference TRBV2 and TRBJ2-1, reads EPEVTQTPSHQVTQMGQEVILRCVPISNHLYFYWYRQILGQKVEFLVSFYNNEISEKSEIFDDQFSVERPDGSNFTLKIRSTKLEDSAMYFCASRTGGTRVGEQFFGPGTRLTVL.

Only one count was recorded for this clone. This chain links TRBV28 with TRBJ2-7; tentatively, D is TRBD2 (5 bases). The CDR3 sequence is 15 residues long. V was clipped by 8 bases and J by 4 bases, with 21 bases between them. Per the germline V gene, CDR1 is MDHEN and CDR2 is SYDVKM. DNA of the CDR3: TGTGCCAGCGTTCCACCGGGAAGTAGTAGGTACGAGCAGTACTTC. It translates to CASVPPGSSRYEQYF.

This chain links TRBV11-2 with TRBJ2-7, with a tentative D call TRBD1 (6 bases). V was pared by 0 bases and J by 4 bases, with 16 bases between. The V gene's germline CDR1 is SGHAT and CDR2 FQNNGV. This CDR3 is built from 16 residues. The CDR3 loop is CASSLDYGTISYEQYF. DNA for the CDR3: TGTGCCAGCAGCTTAGACTACGGGACAATCTCTTACGAGCAGTACTTC.

This chain connects TRBV5-1 to TRBJ2-7; the match to TRBD1 covers 7 bases. V lost 4 bases to trimming and J lost 5 bases; unmatched junction nucleotides: 3. The CDR3 totals 12 residues. CDR1 and CDR2 (germline): SGHRS, YFSETQ. The chain's CDR3 is CASSATGNEQYF. CDR3 sequence (DNA): TGCGCCAGCAGCGCGACAGGGAACGAGCAGTACTTC.

The V gene is TRBV5-6, the J gene TRBJ2-7; a possible D gene is TRBD1 (5 bases). Trimming took 3 bases from V and 5 from J, leaving 21 bases between them. The CDR3 spans 16 residues. From germline, CDR1 is SGHDT and CDR2 YYEEEE. This CDR3 is CASSSTGFPLSDEQYF. CDR3 in DNA: TGTGCCAGCAGCTCCACAGGTTTCCCTTTAAGCGACGAGCAGTACTTC.

Note on this clone: Other nucleotide sequences in the sample specify the same CDR3. The chain joins TRBV11-2 to TRBJ2-7; tentatively, D is TRBD1 or TRBD2 (5 bases each). Deletions cut 1 base from V and 3 bases from J, with 7 bases between. CDR1 and CDR2 (germline): SGHAT, FQNNGV. The CDR3 has 13 amino acids. The CDR3 loop reads CASSLGDVYEQYF. The CDR3 DNA reads as TGTGCCAGCAGCTTAGGGGACGTCTACGAGCAGTACTTC.

The V call is TRBV6-5, the J call TRBJ1-1, with D maybe TRBD1 (5 bases). Germline-derived CDR1 and CDR2 are MNHEY and SVGAGI. This CDR3 has 14 residues. Trimming removed 5 bases at V and 3 bases at J, with 13 bases between. The CDR3 DNA reads as TGTGCCAGCAGTAGGACACCGGTGGACACTGAAGCTTTCTTT. Its translation: CASSRTPVDTEAFF.

The rearrangement uses TRBV27 and TRBJ1-6; D gene unclear. This CDR3 has 16 residues. Trimming left V 3 bases short and J 7 bases short, with 16 bases between. The V gene's germline CDR1 is MNHEY and CDR2 SMNVEV (reference sequence). Here the CDR3 reads CASSFGRAVKNSPLHF. The CDR3, as DNA: TGTGCCAGCAGTTTTGGTAGGGCGGTTAAAAATTCACCCCTCCACTTT.

This chain joins TRBV27 and TRBJ2-2; D call uncertain. Trimming stripped 4 bases from V and 6 bases from J, with 6 bases between. The CDR3 is made up of 12 amino acids. CDR1 and CDR2 (germline): MNHEY, SMNVEV (reference sequence). The CDR3 reads CASSSLAGELFF. The CDR3 coding sequence is TGTGCCAGCAGTTCCCTCGCCGGGGAGCTGTTTTTT.

The V gene is TRBV9, the J gene TRBJ1-5; TRBD1 matches at 12 bases. CDR3 length: 17 amino acids. J lost 1 base, V lost 4 bases, and 6 bases had no gene match. The germline CDR1 and CDR2 sequences are SGDLS and YYNGEE. CDR3 nucleotide sequence: TGTGCCAGCAGCACAGGGACAGGGGGCTTGAGCAATCAGCCCCAGCATTTT. Translated, it gives CASSTGTGGLSNQPQHF.

As concerns this clone: The sample holds other DNA sequences that translate to the same CDR3. The CDR3: CASSYSGGSTYEQYF. In DNA form, the CDR3 reads TGTGCCAGCAGTTACTCCGGGGGTAGCACGTACGAGCAGTACTTC. The gene calls are TRBV6-5 and TRBJ2-7, with D maybe TRBD2 (6 bases). CDR3 length: 15 residues. Looked up from germline, CDR1 is MNHEY and CDR2 is SVGAGI. The germline V and J ends were trimmed by 0 bases and 4 bases, with 13 bases remaining between them.

Turning to this clone: The junction and the germline gene differ at one end; a read error may be behind it. The rearrangement uses TRBV11-2 and TRBJ2-3, with 7 bases lining up with TRBD2. CDR1 and CDR2 (germline): SGHAT, FQNNGV. The CDR3 runs to 15 residues. The CDR3 loop is CASRLDGGWADTQYF. CDR3 DNA: TGTGCCAGCAGATTAGACGGGGGGTGGGCAGATACGCAGTATTTT.

V is TRBV30 and J is TRBJ2-7, with 10 bases aligning to TRBD1. V lost 6 bases and J lost 7; bases outside the gene matches: 15. CDR1 and CDR2 from the germline V gene are GTSNPN and SVGIG (reference sequence). The CDR3 is made up of 15 amino acids. For the CDR3, the DNA is TGTGCCTGTGCGAAACCGGGACAGGGGTGGGGTGAGCAGTACTTC. Protein sequence: CACAKPGQGWGEQYF.

This chain connects TRBV7-6 to TRBJ2-1; no clear D gene. Germline assignment: CDR1 SGHVS and CDR2 FNYEAQ. This CDR3 has 16 amino acids. Trimming took off 5 bases at V and 0 bases at J, with 14 bases between the two ends. The CDR3 bases are TGTGCCAGCAGCCCGTATCTGCAGAGCTCCTACAATGAGCAGTTCTTC. Translating gives CASSPYLQSSYNEQFF.

Points on this clone: In the same sample, other DNA sequences code for this CDR3. The CDR3 sequence is CASSPGQVISYEQYF. The CDR3 DNA is TGTGCCAGCTCCCCCGGACAGGTCATATCCTACGAGCAGTACTTC. The chain links TRBV18 to TRBJ2-7; 7 nucleotides align to TRBD1. V lost 6 bases, J lost 1 base, and 9 bases stayed unmatched. Germline-derived CDR1 and CDR2 are KGHSH and LQKENI. The CDR3 totals 15 residues. The complete variable domain, with remaining parts taken from reference TRBV18 and TRBJ2-7, reads NAGVMQNPRHLVRRRGQEARLRCSPMKGHSHVYWYRQLPEEGLKFMVYLQKENIIDESGMPKERFSAEFPKEGPSILRIQQVVRGDSAAYFCASSPGQVISYEQYFGPGTRLTVT.

This chain connects TRBV7-9 to TRBJ1-1; D is uncertain. Trimming pared 7 bases from V and 2 bases from J, leaving 11 bases between. The germline V gene has CDR1 SEHNR and CDR2 FQNEAQ (reference sequence). The CDR3 is made up of 13 amino acids. This chain's CDR3 is CASTGPGNTEAFF. The CDR3 DNA sequence: TGTGCCAGCACCGGGCCAGGAAACACTGAAGCTTTCTTT.

V and J are TRBV28 and TRBJ2-2; perhaps TRBD2 as D (5 bases). Trimming left V 5 bases short and J 6 bases short, with 16 bases between. CDR1 and CDR2 (germline): MDHEN, SYDVKM. The CDR3 has 15 residues. The CDR3 loop is CASSDRGWYAGELFF. In nucleotides, the CDR3 is TGTGCCAGCAGTGATCGGGGATGGTATGCCGGGGAGCTGTTTTTT.

The chain links TRBV7-9 to TRBJ1-5; 11 bases map to TRBD1. Germline V gene sequence: CDR1 SEHNR, CDR2 FQNEAQ (reference sequence). This CDR3 is built from 18 residues. With 3 bases clipped from V and 6 bases from J, the junction kept 13 bases outside the gene matches. CDR3 bases: TGTGCCAGCAGCTTTACCCCGGGACAGGGGGGCCGGGCTCAGCCCCAGCATTTT. It translates to CASSFTPGQGGRAQPQHF.